The clone carrying this T cell receptor (beta chain) was counted at least ten times. No antigen is known for it. TCRdb reprocessed the PCR reads via MiXCR. The repertoire holds about 43,000 clones, with under 4% as singletons. Deletions cut 6 bases from V and 4 bases from J, with 21 bases between. CDR3 length: 16 amino acids. Germline values: CDR1 SNHLY, CDR2 FYNNEI. Before thyroid surgery, none of the patients had received any treatment. This sample was taken from a study of metastatic and nonmetastatic thyroid tumors. The wider study: For malignant and benign thyroid patients, tumor or nodule tissue and blood were the sources whose repertoires were compared. Points from the study as a whole: As reported, TCR beta diversity in blood and tumor was significantly higher in malignant thyroid tumors than in benign nodules.

The specimen sequenced was blood. The source of this sequence is a female donor with papillary thyroid cancer or a benign thyroid nodule (not recorded which). Some clones in this sample may be carry-over from other donors' samples. The chain couples TRBV2 to TRBJ1-1, with D possibly TRBD1 on 6 matching bases. This CDR3 is CASSPWPRGRGTEAFF. DNA of the CDR3: TGTGCCAGCAGCCCCTGGCCCCGGGGGCGCGGCACTGAAGCTTTCTTT. Using reference TRBV2 and TRBJ1-1 for the parts outside the CDR3, the full variable domain is EPEVTQTPSHQVTQMGQEVILRCVPISNHLYFYWYRQILGQKVEFLVSFYNNEISEKSEIFDDQFSVERPDGSNFTLKIRSTKLEDSAMYFCASSPWPRGRGTEAFFGQGTRLTVV.